This T cell receptor beta chain was sequenced in a study of blood T cell repertoires in COVID-19. The wider study: COVID-19 samples, acute and convalescent, were from the United States, Italy and Spain. The cDNA or gDNA used as material had been derived from T cells, B-cell-depleted T cells, or PBMCs.

Trimming cost V 0 bases and J 3 bases, with 11 bases left between them. The CDR3 is 15 amino acids. Germline CDR1 and CDR2: SEHNR and FQNEAQ (reference sequence). How the authors handled the data: Amplification with reference gene primers provided the estimates of nucleated cell counts. Produced via immunoSEQ multiplex PCR; TCRdb's table is partial and in-frame only. V, J and clone size are those of that table, while D and trimming were read from the DNA. The sample has roughly 150,000 clones; less than 90% are singletons. The rearrangement joins TRBV7-9 to TRBJ1-2, with D perhaps TRBD1 (5 bases). The source of this sequence is a woman between 65 and 79 years old with acute or convalescent COVID-19. Sequenced sample: peripheral blood. The chain's CDR3 is CASSLATGNYYGYTF. The DNA for the CDR3 is TGTGCCAGCAGCTTAGCAACAGGCAATTACTATGGCTACACCTTC.